The clone carrying this T cell receptor (beta chain) was recorded many times. Its antigen is undetermined. The read finishes 3 residues shy of the CDR3 end, and the germline J gene is used to complete it. This sample stems from a study of T cell clonality in common variable immunodeficiency. Study results and limitations: TCRbeta clonality was increased in CVID versus healthy controls. Reportedly, TCR beta sequences from common variable immunodeficiency showed fewer deletions and N-nucleotide insertions. Fewer TCRbeta clones were shared among CVID subjects than controls.

V gave up 5 bases and J gave up 5 bases, with 16 bases separating them. There are 14 residues in the CDR3. Germline CDR1 reads SGHVS; CDR2 reads FNYEAQ. This table comes from immunoSEQ multiplex PCR, and its TCRdb copy is limited to in-frame clones, with some not included. The sample holds approximately 34,000 clones, and no clone turns up only once. The sample taken for sequencing was peripheral blood mononuclear cells. The V gene is TRBV7-6, the J gene TRBJ2-7, with a possible D match to TRBD2 (5 bases). The TCR originated in a person aged 18 to 75 in good health. The DNA read from the CDR3 is TGTGCCAGCAGCCCAAGGAGAGAGGGCAACGAG. It is translated as CASSPRREGNE. The CDR3, in full, reads CASSPRREGNEQYF.